This record looks at one T cell receptor beta chain sequence and its context. Its specificity is unknown. This entry comes from a study of cytomegalovirus exposure and HLA in healthy donors. The PCR ran on 60 Vbeta and 13 Jbeta primers. Some clones are missing from TCRdb's copy, which holds only in-frame ones; the method was immunoSEQ multiplex PCR. The sample carries roughly 120,000 clones, about 80% recorded once. Study-wide results and caveats: Later analysis showed most CMV-associated TCR beta chains appearing HLA-restricted. An observed cluster of highly shared sequence variants was recorded as a likely sequencing artifact. Cytomegalovirus-associated status was assigned to approximately 160 TCR beta chains. A later analysis showed that HLA-associated TCR beta chains had undergone more clonal expansion than equally common others.

CDR1 and CDR2 from the germline V gene are MNHNS and SASEGT. Trimming shortened V by 3 bases and J by 0 bases, and 6 bases separated the two germline ends. CDR3 size: 14 residues. This rearrangement joins TRBV6-1 to TRBJ1-5, with D possibly matching TRBD1 (5 bases). The specimen sequenced was PBMCs. The TCR was taken from a man between 18 and 29 years old in good health and CMV-seronegative. CDR3 coding DNA: TGTGCCAGCAGTGACAGGGTTAGCAATCAGCCCCAGCATTTT. Translating gives CASSDRVSNQPQHF.